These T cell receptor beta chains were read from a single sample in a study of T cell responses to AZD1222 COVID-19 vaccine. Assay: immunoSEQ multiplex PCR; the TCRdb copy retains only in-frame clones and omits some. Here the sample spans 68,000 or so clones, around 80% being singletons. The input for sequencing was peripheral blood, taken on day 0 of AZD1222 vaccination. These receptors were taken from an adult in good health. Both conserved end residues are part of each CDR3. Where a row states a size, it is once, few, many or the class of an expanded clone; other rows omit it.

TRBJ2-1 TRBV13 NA CASSVEGTSGDNEQFF
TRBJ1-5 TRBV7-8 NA CASSWQVDQPQHF
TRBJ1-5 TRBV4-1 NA CASSQVGVRNQPQHF
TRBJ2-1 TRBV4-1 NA CASSQQLGKSHNEQFF
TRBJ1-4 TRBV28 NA CASGGQGAGANEKLFF
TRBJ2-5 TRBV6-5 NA CASSFSRTSVQETQYF
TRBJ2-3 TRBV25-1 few CASSTPGTGLDTQYF
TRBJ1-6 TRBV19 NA CATAQSRDNNSPLHF
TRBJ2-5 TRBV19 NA CASSRTAGGLGETQYF
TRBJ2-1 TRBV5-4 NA CASSLYPGSYNEQFF
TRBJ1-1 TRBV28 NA CASTTSTVEAFF
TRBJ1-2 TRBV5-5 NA CASSLAGTGGYGYTF
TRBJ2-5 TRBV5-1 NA CASSLEAGVGLETQYF
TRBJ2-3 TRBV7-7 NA CASSLSTGGTDTQYF
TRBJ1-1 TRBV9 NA CASPPRGGRAEAFF
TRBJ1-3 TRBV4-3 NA CASSQVGTDNSGNTIYF
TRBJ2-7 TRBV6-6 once CASSPYRGREQYF
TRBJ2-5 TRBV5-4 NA CASSSTTALRETQYF
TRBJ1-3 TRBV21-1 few CASSKRTGTGACSGSGNTIYF
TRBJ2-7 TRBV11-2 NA CASSSTGGLISYEQYF
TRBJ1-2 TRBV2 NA CASSEELGGWGYTF
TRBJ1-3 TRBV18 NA CASSPRGGEDTIYF
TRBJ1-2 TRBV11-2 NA CASSLGVGYTF
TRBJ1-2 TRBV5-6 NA CASSPDRSGYTF
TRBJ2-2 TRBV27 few CASSLIIPGLAGGPNTGELFF
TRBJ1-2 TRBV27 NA CASSLLQGRRGYTF
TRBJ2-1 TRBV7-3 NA CASSNIAGSNNEQFF
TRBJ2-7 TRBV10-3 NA CAIRGPRYEQYF
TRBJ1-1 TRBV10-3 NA CAISWDYNTEAFF